These T cell receptor beta chains were read from a single sample in a study of technical replicates of blood from a few donors. Sequenced by immunoSEQ multiplex PCR; TCRdb stores in-frame clones only, minus some. This sample carries tens of thousands of clones, 95% to 96% of them seen once, and the ten largest clones take approximately 0.24%. Sample: T cells isolated from PBMCs. These receptor sequences come from a human donor in good health. CDR3s include the opening cysteine and the closing phenylalanine or tryptophan. D genes are given only for firm matches. Size is stated for part of the rows, as once, few or many counts, or as a class when the clone is expanded.

v_call	j_call	clone_size	d_call	cdr3_aa	cdr3_nt
TRBV7-6	TRBJ2-1	once	NA	CASSRDTYNEQFF	TGTGCCAGCAGCCGCGACACCTACAATGAGCAGTTCTTC
TRBV18	TRBJ2-5	once	TRBD2	CASSPGTSETQYF	TGTGCCAGCTCACCCGGGACTAGTGAGACCCAGTACTTC
TRBV6-8	TRBJ2-3	NA	TRBD2	CASSLREREQSTDTQYF	TGTGCCAGCAGTTTACGCGAGCGGGAGCAGTCCACAGATACGCAGTATTTT
TRBV2	TRBJ1-5	NA	NA	CASRGQFSNQPQHF	TGTGCCAGCAGAGGACAATTTAGCAATCAGCCCCAGCATTTT
TRBV2	TRBJ1-4	NA	TRBD1	CASSTQRGDRSNEKLFF	TGTGCCAGCAGTACCCAACGCGGGGACAGGTCGAATGAAAAACTGTTTTTT
TRBV4-1	TRBJ2-7	NA	TRBD1	CASTPATGGFYEQYF	TGCGCCAGCACCCCTGCGACAGGGGGCTTCTACGAGCAGTACTTC
TRBV7-6	TRBJ2-7	NA	NA	CASSLGSIYEQYF	TGTGCCAGCAGCTTAGGGAGTATTTACGAGCAGTACTTC
TRBV11-1	TRBJ1-1	NA	TRBD1	CASSSYLGRGLNEAFF	TGTGCCAGCAGCTCCTACCTGGGCAGGGGGCTAAATGAAGCTTTCTTT
TRBV2	TRBJ1-2	once	TRBD1	CASWAPTGVQGYTF	TGTGCCAGCTGGGCTCCGACAGGGGTACAGGGCTACACCTTC
TRBV5-4	TRBJ2-7	NA	TRBD2	CASSLAGGDFYEQYF	TGTGCCAGCAGCTTGGCCGGGGGGGATTTCTACGAGCAGTACTTC
TRBV11-2	TRBJ2-1	NA	TRBD2	CASSLAGGTYNEQFF	TGTGCCAGCAGCTTAGCGGGGGGGACCTACAATGAGCAGTTCTTC
TRBV6-1	TRBJ1-5	NA	TRBD1	CASSLQGNSNQPQHF	TGTGCCAGCAGCTTACAGGGGAATAGCAATCAGCCCCAGCATTTT
TRBV6-1	TRBJ1-1	NA	TRBD1	CASDGQGYTEAFF	TGTGCCAGCGATGGACAGGGGTACACTGAAGCTTTCTTT
TRBV5-4	TRBJ2-6	once	TRBD1	CARAKYRGPGANVLTF	TGTGCCAGAGCTAAATACAGGGGGCCTGGGGCCAACGTCCTGACTTTC
TRBV5-4	TRBJ2-3	NA	NA	CASSFPQSTDTQYF	TGTGCCAGCAGCTTTCCCCAGAGCACAGATACGCAGTATTTT
TRBV6-1	TRBJ1-1	NA	NA	CASSDMVMRAEAFF	TGTGCCAGCAGTGACATGGTTATGAGGGCTGAAGCTTTCTTT
TRBV29-1	TRBJ2-2	NA	NA	CSVGWTVNTGELFF	TGCAGCGTTGGGTGGACAGTGAACACCGGGGAGCTGTTTTTT
TRBV30	TRBJ1-2	NA	NA	CALAVGRGYGYTF	TGTGCCCTGGCGGTTGGCAGGGGCTATGGCTACACCTTC
TRBV19	TRBJ1-2	NA	TRBD1	CASSIGTGKPYGYTF	TGTGCCAGTAGTATCGGGACAGGGAAACCATATGGTTACACCTTC
TRBV5-4	TRBJ2-2	NA	TRBD2	CASSPNFAGGPTSGELFF	TGTGCCAGCAGCCCCAACTTCGCGGGAGGGCCAACTTCCGGGGAGCTGTTTTTT
TRBV27	TRBJ2-6	NA	TRBD2	CASRWSGTVSGANVLTF	TGTGCCAGCAGATGGAGCGGGACGGTCTCTGGGGCCAACGTCCTGACTTTC
TRBV19	TRBJ1-1	NA	NA	CASSILMGEKMNTEAFF	TGTGCCAGTAGTATCCTTATGGGAGAGAAAATGAACACTGAAGCTTTCTTT
TRBV1	TRBJ2-5	NA	NA	CTSSQFSYAADAPQYF	TGCACCAGCAGCCAATTTTCTTACGCGGCGGATGCGCCCCAGTACTTC
TRBV10-3	TRBJ1-6	once	NA	CAITVDRSNSPLHF	TGTGCCATCACCGTAGACAGATCCAATTCACCCCTCCACTTT
TRBV5-4	TRBJ1-4	NA	NA	CASRKTPGQRNEKLFF	TGTGCCAGCAGAAAGACCCCGGGACAACGTAATGAAAAACTGTTTTTT
TRBV30	TRBJ2-7	NA	TRBD1	CAWSVLSTGGSYEQYF	TGTGCCTGGAGTGTACTGTCGACAGGGGGTTCCTACGAGCAGTACTTC
TRBV5-1	TRBJ2-7	NA	TRBD2	CASSPVTSAEGEQYF	TGCGCCAGCAGCCCGGTGACTAGCGCAGAGGGCGAGCAGTACTTC
TRBV10-3	TRBJ2-7	NA	NA	CAISSPGKSYEQYF	TGTGCCATCAGCTCCCCAGGGAAGTCCTACGAGCAGTACTTC
TRBV4-1	TRBJ1-2	NA	NA	CASSQGQGRDGYTF	TGCGCCAGCAGCCAAGGTCAGGGGAGGGATGGCTACACCTTC
TRBV29-1	TRBJ2-7	NA	NA	CSVLKLQGISYEQYF	TGCAGCGTTCTCAAACTGCAGGGGATCTCCTACGAGCAGTACTTC
TRBV29-1	TRBJ2-1	NA	TRBD1	CSVDPGGNEQFF	TGCAGCGTGGATCCAGGGGGTAATGAGCAGTTCTTC
TRBV29-1	TRBJ1-3	NA	TRBD1	CSAGQGYGSGNTIYF	TGCAGCGCGGGACAGGGGTACGGCTCTGGAAACACCATATATTTT
TRBV5-1	TRBJ2-1	NA	TRBD2	CASSFTSGRNNEQFF	TGCGCCAGCAGCTTTACTAGCGGGAGGAACAATGAGCAGTTCTTC
TRBV7-9	TRBJ2-2	once	NA	CASSFNGGFDPNTGELFF	TGTGCCAGCAGCTTTAATGGAGGATTCGACCCGAACACCGGGGAGCTGTTTTTT
TRBV23-1	TRBJ2-7	NA	TRBD2	CASRPIPGLWCYEQYF	TGCGCCAGCAGACCTATTCCGGGACTATGGTGCTACGAGCAGTACTTC
TRBV9	TRBJ2-5	NA	TRBD2	CASTPGGQETQYF	TGTGCCAGCACCCCGGGGGGGCAAGAGACCCAGTACTTC
TRBV5-1	TRBJ2-1	NA	TRBD1	CASSVGQGRYNEQFF	TGCGCCAGCAGCGTGGGACAGGGTAGGTACAATGAGCAGTTCTTC
TRBV18	TRBJ2-7	NA	NA	CASSPYNYEQYF	TGTGCCAGCTCACCATATAACTACGAGCAGTACTTC
TRBV29-1	TRBJ2-2	NA	NA	CSGDSSNTGELFF	TGCAGCGGCGACAGTTCGAACACCGGGGAGCTGTTTTTT
TRBV14	TRBJ2-5	once	NA	CASSQSYREETQYF	TGTGCCAGCAGCCAGTCATACAGGGAAGAGACCCAGTACTTC
TRBV7-9	TRBJ1-1	NA	NA	CASSLASGQLLEAFF	TGTGCCAGCAGCTTAGCGAGTGGGCAACTCCTTGAAGCTTTCTTT
TRBV7-3	TRBJ1-1	NA	NA	CASSRTRATEAFF	TGTGCCAGCAGCCGTACCAGGGCCACTGAAGCTTTCTTT
TRBV9	TRBJ1-1	NA	NA	CASSFQGEGMTEAFF	TGTGCCAGCAGCTTCCAAGGGGAGGGGATGACTGAAGCTTTCTTT
TRBV6-1	TRBJ2-2	once	TRBD1	CASRMGQGTGELFF	TGTGCCAGCCGGATGGGACAGGGCACCGGGGAGCTGTTTTTT
TRBV27	TRBJ2-1	NA	TRBD2	CASRIAGGRYEQFF	TGTGCCAGCAGGATAGCGGGGGGTCGGTATGAGCAGTTCTTC
TRBV30	TRBJ1-6	NA	NA	CAWTSSGRGNSPLHF	TGTGCCTGGACCTCCTCAGGGCGAGGTAATTCACCCCTCCACTTT
TRBV10-3	TRBJ2-3	NA	NA	CAISETRGPDTQYF	TGTGCCATCAGTGAGACCAGGGGCCCAGATACGCAGTATTTT